Listed below are T cell receptor beta chains from one sample, sequenced in a study of radiation and T cells in renal cell carcinoma. This table comes from immunoSEQ multiplex PCR, and its TCRdb copy is limited to in-frame clones, with some not included. The sample contains around 120,000 clones, 81% of which appear only once. This specimen was blood, taken from a patient whose treatment included radiotherapy and nephrectomy. These receptors originate from a woman aged 55-75 years with renal cell carcinoma. Both conserved end residues are part of each CDR3. Fields, in order: D gene, J gene, V gene, clone size, CDR3 DNA, CDR3 protein. The D gene is left open where the match is weak. Not all rows give a size; the values are once, few, many and, for expanded clones, a class.

D: .
J: TRBJ1-2
V: TRBV6-5
size: few
DNA: TGTGCCAGCAGTCTCCACAGGACGGGTGGCTACACCTTC
CDR3: CASSLHRTGGYTF

D: .
J: TRBJ2-3
V: TRBV9
size: once
DNA: TGTGCCAGCAGCCCGCGGATGAAAGATTATACAGATACGCAGTATTTT
CDR3: CASSPRMKDYTDTQYF

D: TRBD2
J: TRBJ2-1
V: TRBV5-4
size: .
DNA: TGTGCCAGCAGCCCTCTAGCGGGATTAAACAATGAGCAGTTCTTC
CDR3: CASSPLAGLNNEQFF

D: .
J: TRBJ1-1
V: TRBV27
size: .
DNA: TGTGCCAGCAGTTTACGGCCAGGGAACACTGAAGCTTTCTTT
CDR3: CASSLRPGNTEAFF

D: .
J: TRBJ1-2
V: TRBV6-1
size: .
DNA: TGTGCCAGCAGTGACAGTAGACAGAACAACTATGGCTACACCTTC
CDR3: CASSDSRQNNYGYTF

D: TRBD1
J: TRBJ2-7
V: TRBV7-6
size: few
DNA: TGTGCCAGCAGCCCGTACAGCGGGACAGGGGCCGCCTACGAGCAGTACTTC
CDR3: CASSPYSGTGAAYEQYF

D: TRBD1
J: TRBJ1-5
V: TRBV6-1
size: .
DNA: TGTGCCAGCACTGACAGGGGAGGCCAGCCCCAGCATTTT
CDR3: CASTDRGGQPQHF

D: .
J: TRBJ2-7
V: TRBV4-1
size: .
DNA: TGCGCCAGCAGCCAGCTAACCTCCACCTACGAGCAGTACTTC
CDR3: CASSQLTSTYEQYF

D: .
J: TRBJ1-1
V: TRBV7-9
size: .
DNA: TGTGCCAGCAGACGACAGGAGAGGGAGACTGAAGCTTTCTTT
CDR3: CASRRQERETEAFF

D: .
J: TRBJ2-5
V: TRBV6-5
size: .
DNA: TGTGCCAGCAGCCCCGGGATACAAGAGACCCAGTACTTC
CDR3: CASSPGIQETQYF